Shown below are 15 T cell receptor beta chains from a single sample sequenced in a study of monozygotic twins with inflammatory bowel disease. From its re-call of the 5' RACE reads, TCRdb lists each CDR3 protein once, without DNA. This sample lists fewer than 110,000 distinct CDR3 sequences; its ten largest clones have under 2.5%. Source material: blood. The receptors were gathered from a human donor with ulcerative colitis or Crohn's disease, or a healthy co-twin of an affected twin (not recorded which).

The rearrangement uses TRBV20-1 and TRBJ1-2; checking the TCRdb D call of TRBD1 is not possible without DNA. The germline CDR1 and CDR2 sequences are DFQATT and SNEGSKA (reference sequence). There are 13 residues in the CDR3. CDR3 sequence: CSASPGQAEGYTF.

The chain carries TRBV3-1 and TRBJ1-5; the TCRdb call, TRBD1, lacks DNA for checking. CDR3 length: 14 residues. Germline V gene data show CDR1 as LGHDT and CDR2 as YNNKEL (reference sequence). The CDR3 protein is CASSQGQETTPQHF.

The chain combines TRBV12-3 or TRBV12-4 with TRBJ1-2; TCRdb lists TRBD1, though no DNA is available to test this call. The CDR3 covers 14 residues. CDR3 residues: CASSRIQGNYGYTF.

The gene calls are TRBV29-1 and TRBJ2-3. The CDR3 spans 11 residues. Germline V gives CDR1 SQVTM, CDR2 ANQGSEA. The CDR3 reads CSVGFSDTQYF.

The rearrangement links TRBV20-1 to TRBJ2-1; no DNA is available, so the TRBD2 call from TCRdb remains unchecked. Germline lookup yields CDR1 DFQATT and CDR2 SNEGSKA (reference sequence). The CDR3 runs to 11 residues. This chain's CDR3 is CSASRRDEQFF.

V and J are TRBV9 and TRBJ2-1; the TCRdb call, TRBD2, lacks DNA for checking. The germline gives CDR1 SGDLS, CDR2 YYNGEE. CDR3 length: 16 amino acids. The CDR3 sequence: CASSVVASPSYNEQFF.

This chain connects TRBV5-1 to TRBJ2-1; without DNA, the TCRdb call of TRBD2 cannot be checked. This CDR3 has 21 residues. The germline V gene has CDR1 SGHRS and CDR2 YFSETQ. The CDR3 loop is CASSLAHRASGVFGSYNEQFF.

The chain has TRBV18 and TRBJ2-1; TCRdb's D call of TRBD2 is untestable without DNA. From germline, CDR1 is KGHSH and CDR2 LQKENI. The CDR3 loop spans 17 amino acids. The CDR3 region is CASSPSTSGSRYNEQFF.

The chain recombines TRBV24-1 with TRBJ2-1; TCRdb names TRBD1, which stays unverified in the absence of DNA. The V gene's germline CDR1 is KGHDR and CDR2 SFDVKD. The CDR3 has 14 residues. The CDR3: CATRETGGKNEQFF.

The rearrangement links TRBV7-2 to TRBJ2-2. The germline gives CDR1 SGHTA, CDR2 FQGNSA. The CDR3 is 15 amino acids. The CDR3 here is CASSLAWANTGELFF.

V and J are TRBV12-3 or TRBV12-4 and TRBJ2-3; TCRdb's assignment of TRBD2 cannot be checked, as there is no DNA. This CDR3 is 16 amino acids long. This CDR3 is CASTSLGWQNPDTQYF.

The rearrangement links TRBV12-3 or TRBV12-4 to TRBJ2-3. This CDR3 is 14 amino acids long. CDR3 in amino acids: CASSTSGSTDTQYF.

The V call is TRBV6-5, the J call TRBJ2-1. Per the germline V gene, CDR1 is MNHEY and CDR2 is SVGAGI. CDR3 size: 12 residues. CDR3 sequence reads: CASSYKGNEQFF.

J is TRBJ1-6 and V is TRBV6-5. The CDR3 totals 12 residues. Per the germline V gene, CDR1 is MNHEY and CDR2 is SVGAGI. CDR3: CASSYGHSPLHF.

The CDR3 sequence: CATSRGQRNTEAFF. The rearrangement links TRBV15 to TRBJ1-1; the D call from TCRdb, TRBD1, cannot be confirmed without DNA. Per germline, CDR1 LNHNV and CDR2 YYDKDF (reference sequence). The CDR3 runs 14 residues. The variable domain in full, with the rest retrieved from reference TRBV15 and TRBJ1-1, is DAMVIQNPRYQVTQFGKPVTLSCSQTLNHNVMYWYQQKSSQAPKLLFHYYDKDFNNEADTPDNFQSRRPNTSFCFLDIRSPGLGDTAMYLCATSRGQRNTEAFFGQGTRLTVV.